This T cell receptor (beta chain) was recovered during a study of T cell responses to AZD1222 COVID-19 vaccine. The CDR3 covers 15 residues. Per the germline V gene, CDR1 is SGDLS and CDR2 is YYNGEE. Trimming removed 0 bases from V and 0 bases from J, with 7 bases in between. Some clones are missing from TCRdb's copy, which holds only in-frame ones; the method was immunoSEQ multiplex PCR. Of about 59,000 clones in the sample, 89% were seen once. The clonotype comes from an adult who received the AZD1222 COVID-19 vaccine. The sequencing used peripheral blood, collected 28 days after the second AZD1222 dose. The rearrangement links TRBV9 to TRBJ1-3; D unresolved. CDR3 loop: CASSVEANSGNTIYF. CDR3 nucleotides: TGTGCCAGCAGCGTAGAAGCCAACTCTGGAAACACCATATATTTT.